This is a list of T cell receptor beta chains from one sample in a study. TCRdb fed the RT-PCR reads into MiXCR, producing one record per CDR3 protein. The profile shows almost 700,000 distinct CDR3 sequences, 14% of them singletons. The source material was memory CD4+ T cells from blood. The receptors here all came from a female donor in good health, serving as a healthy control. Both conserved end residues are part of each CDR3. A D gene is named only where the DNA matches it firmly. Size is omitted from some rows. Given values are once, few, many or a class for expanded clones.

j_gene	d_gene	abundance	v_gene	len	CDR3nt	CDR3aa
TRBJ1-2	TRBD1	few	TRBV7-2	16	TGTGCCAGCAGCTTAGGGCCGGGACAGGGGGCCGCCGGCTACACCTTC	CASSLGPGQGAAGYTF
TRBJ2-1	-	-	TRBV12-3/TRBV12-4	13	TGTGCCAGCAGTTTTCGGGCAGGGTATGAGCAGTTCTTC	CASSFRAGYEQFF
TRBJ2-3	TRBD1	-	TRBV18	15	TGTGCCAGCTCACCATCGGGACAGCGCACAGATACGCAGTATTTT	CASSPSGQRTDTQYF
TRBJ1-2	-	many	TRBV5-1	13	TGCGCCAGCAGCTTGGATCCGGACAGCGACTACACCTTC	CASSLDPDSDYTF
TRBJ2-5	-	few	TRBV9	16	TGTGCCAGCAGCGTAGCCGTGGGAGCAGGTGGAGAGACCCAGTACTTC	CASSVAVGAGGETQYF
TRBJ2-5	-	many	TRBV12-3/TRBV12-4	13	TGTGCCAGCAGCACGGACGTCGTGGGGACCCAGTACTTC	CASSTDVVGTQYF
TRBJ2-7	TRBD2	few	TRBV3-1	16	TGTGCCAGCAGCCAGACTAGCGGGAGCTCGGTATACGAGCAGTACTTC	CASSQTSGSSVYEQYF
TRBJ1-2	-	many	TRBV10-3	13	TGTGCCATCAGTGAGTCGCCGATAGAAGGCTACACCTTC	CAISESPIEGYTF
TRBJ2-1	-	few	TRBV7-9	16	TGTGCCAGCAGCTTAGCAAGAACGGAACCCTACAATGAGCAGTTCTTC	CASSLARTEPYNEQFF
TRBJ1-4	-	-	TRBV15	16	TGTGCCACCAGCAGCGGGGGCCGGGCAACTAATGAAAAACTGTTTTTT	CATSSGGRATNEKLFF
TRBJ2-1	-	few	TRBV7-2	14	TGTGCCAGCAGCTTAGGGGCAGGAGGTGATGAGCAGTTCTTC	CASSLGAGGDEQFF
TRBJ1-5	TRBD1	-	TRBV12-3/TRBV12-4	14	TGTGCCAGCAGTCTCGGACAGGGGCTACAGCCCCAGCATTTT	CASSLGQGLQPQHF
TRBJ2-1	-	many	TRBV5-1	13	TGCGCCAGCAGGCCCGGGGACAACAATGAGCAGTTCTTC	CASRPGDNNEQFF
TRBJ1-1	-	-	TRBV20-1	13	TGCAGTGGGATCCCGGGAGTAGACACTGAAGCTTTCTTT	CSGIPGVDTEAFF
TRBJ1-2	-	-	TRBV5-5	14	TGTGCCAGCAGCTTGTGGGGGACCCAGTATGGCTACACCTTC	CASSLWGTQYGYTF
TRBJ2-1	-	few	TRBV24-1	17	TGTGCCACCAGTGGCATGGACGGAGGCAACCACTACAATGAGCAGTTCTTC	CATSGMDGGNHYNEQFF
TRBJ2-5	-	few	TRBV28	15	TGTGCCAGCAGTTCCGGGGGGCTCAATCGAAAGACCCAGTACTTC	CASSSGGLNRKTQYF
TRBJ2-7	-	few	TRBV7-7	13	TGTGCTAGCAGCTTAGCGGAAGGGGACGAGCAGTACTTC	CASSLAEGDEQYF
TRBJ1-5	TRBD1	-	TRBV28	13	TGTGCCAGTATAGGACAGGGCAATCAGCCCCAGCATTTT	CASIGQGNQPQHF
TRBJ1-4	TRBD1	many	TRBV29-1	14	TGCAGCGTCCTGAGGACAGGTGAAGGGGAAAAACTGTTTTTT	CSVLRTGEGEKLFF
TRBJ2-1	-	few	TRBV12-3/TRBV12-4	15	TGTGCCAGCAGCTTCGCTAGCGCTCGAGGGGATGAGCAGTTCTTC	CASSFASARGDEQFF
TRBJ2-2	TRBD2	few	TRBV25-1	18	TGTGCCAGCAGTGTAGGACTAGCGGGCGCCTCGAACACCGGGGAGCTGTTTTTT	CASSVGLAGASNTGELFF
TRBJ1-2	-	few	TRBV28	14	TGTGCCAGCAGTTTCCAGGGTGGGTGGTATGGCTACACCTTC	CASSFQGGWYGYTF
TRBJ2-3	TRBD1	-	TRBV25-1	15	TGTGCCAGCAGTCACCCGGGACAGGCCCCAGATACGCAGTATTTT	CASSHPGQAPDTQYF
TRBJ2-7	TRBD1	-	TRBV2	14	TGTGCCAGCAGACCGGGACAGCTGTCCTACGAGCAGTACTTC	CASRPGQLSYEQYF
TRBJ1-5	-	-	TRBV28	18	TGTGCCAGCCAGCTGGCAATTTTGATGGGCCACAGCAATCAGCCCCAGCATTTT	CASQLAILMGHSNQPQHF
TRBJ1-2	-	few	TRBV20-1	13	TGCAGTGCCTGGAGGGGATCTAACTATGGCTACACCTTC	CSAWRGSNYGYTF
TRBJ2-3	-	many	TRBV5-1	14	TGCGCCAGCAGCAGGAGGGATGCCACAGATACGCAGTATTTT	CASSRRDATDTQYF
TRBJ1-6	-	many	TRBV20-1	17	TGCAGTGCTAGCAAACAGGGTGCTGTGGGATGGAATTCACCCCTCCACTTT	CSASKQGAVGWNSPLHF
TRBJ2-3	-	few	TRBV12-3/TRBV12-4	16	TGTGCCAGCAGCCCCAATAGGGGACTCCCTTGGGATACGCAGTATTTT	CASSPNRGLPWDTQYF
TRBJ2-7	TRBD2	-	TRBV24-1	14	TGTGCCACCAGTGACACCGGGACTAGGTACGAGCAGTACTTC	CATSDTGTRYEQYF
TRBJ2-5	-	-	TRBV7-2	13	TGTGCCAGCCTCTTCACAACCCAAGGAACCCAGTACTTC	CASLFTTQGTQYF
TRBJ2-2	TRBD1	few	TRBV6-5	17	TGTGCCAGCAGTTGGAAAGGACAGGGATCGAACACCGGGGAGCTGTTTTTT	CASSWKGQGSNTGELFF
TRBJ2-1	-	-	TRBV7-2	14	TGTGCCAGCACCCCTCAGGTCCGCTCCTACGAGCAGTTCTTC	CASTPQVRSYEQFF
TRBJ2-6	-	-	TRBV5-1	16	TGCGCCAGCAGTTCGACAGGAATTGCGGGGGCCAACGTCCTGACTTTC	CASSSTGIAGANVLTF
TRBJ1-5	-	-	TRBV15	15	TGTGCCACCAGCAGAGATCGTGCAGGGTCCCAGCCCCAGCATTTT	CATSRDRAGSQPQHF
TRBJ1-3	-	few	TRBV10-3	15	TGTGCCATCAGCGACCAGACAAAGTTTGGAAACACCATATATTTT	CAISDQTKFGNTIYF
TRBJ2-7	-	-	TRBV4-2	16	TGTGCCAGCAGCCAAGATTATGGGAGTTCGGGCTACGAGCAGTACTTC	CASSQDYGSSGYEQYF
TRBJ2-1	TRBD2	few	TRBV4-2	19	TGTGCCAGCAGCCCCGGGGGGACTAGCGGGAGGAGCTCCTACAATGAGCAGTTCTTC	CASSPGGTSGRSSYNEQFF
TRBJ2-6	-	few	TRBV6-2/TRBV6-3	13	TGTGCCAGCCTCTTTTCCGGGGCCAACGTCCTGACTTTC	CASLFSGANVLTF
TRBJ2-4	-	few	TRBV6-6	16	TGTGCCAGCAGTTTAGCATACTGGAGGACCAAAAACATTCAGTACTTC	CASSLAYWRTKNIQYF
TRBJ2-1	-	many	TRBV12-3/TRBV12-4	13	TGTGCCAGCAGTTTAGGGCAGGGCACTGAGCAGTTCTTC	CASSLGQGTEQFF
TRBJ1-2	-	-	TRBV7-2	15	TGTGCCAGCAGCCAACTGTTACAGGGTTTGAATGGCTACACCTTC	CASSQLLQGLNGYTF
TRBJ1-4	-	-	TRBV20-1	14	TGCAGTGCCCCCGGTAGCCCCGGTAGTGAAAAACTGTTTTTT	CSAPGSPGSEKLFF
TRBJ1-1	-	-	TRBV19	13	TGTGCCAGTAGTATGAACCGGTTCGATGAAGCTTTCTTT	CASSMNRFDEAFF
TRBJ2-7	TRBD2	few	TRBV10-3	15	TGTGCCACCGCCCCGACTAGCGGGAGGGTCGAAGAGCAGTACTTC	CATAPTSGRVEEQYF
TRBJ2-1	TRBD2	-	TRBV24-1	16	TGTGCCACCAGTGACCTAGCGGGAGGCCGCTACAATGAGCAGTTCTTC	CATSDLAGGRYNEQFF
TRBJ2-3	TRBD2	many	TRBV20-1	16	TGCAGTGCTAGAGATTCAACTAGCGGGGGGACAGATACGCAGTATTTT	CSARDSTSGGTDTQYF
TRBJ2-1	-	many	TRBV29-1	15	TGCAGCGTTGTAACACTAGCAAGCTCCTACAATGAGCAGTTCTTC	CSVVTLASSYNEQFF
TRBJ1-6	-	many	TRBV20-1	14	TGCAGTTTACCGGGACGCTTCGAAAATTCACCCCTCCACTTT	CSLPGRFENSPLHF
TRBJ2-7	TRBD1	-	TRBV20-1	15	TGCAGTGCGCCCCGTTTGGCCGGGACAGGGGACGAGCAGTACTTC	CSAPRLAGTGDEQYF
TRBJ1-2	-	few	TRBV28	13	TGTGCCAGCAGTTTAAAGCGGGACCTCGGCTACACCTTC	CASSLKRDLGYTF
TRBJ1-2	-	-	TRBV29-1	14	TGCAGCGTTACCGACGAGGGACAAACGGAGGGCTACACCTTC	CSVTDEGQTEGYTF
TRBJ2-7	-	few	TRBV7-9	14	TGTGCCAGCAGCTTCCGAGGGGGTGACTACGAGCAGTACTTC	CASSFRGGDYEQYF
TRBJ1-1	-	-	TRBV12-3/TRBV12-4	16	TGTGCCAGCAGCTCTAGGACGGTACTGGTGGGTACTGAAGCTTTCTTT	CASSSRTVLVGTEAFF